The 8 T cell receptor beta chains below all came from one sample that was sequenced in a study of blood T cell repertoires in COVID-19. Only in-frame clones appear in the TCRdb table, and some are missing; sequencing was by immunoSEQ multiplex PCR. The sample carries under 150,000 clones, around 83% recorded once. The specimen sequenced was PBMCs or T cells enriched from blood (not recorded which). These receptors originate from a man between 25 and 39 years old who had recovered from COVID-19.

The chain is built from TRBV18 and TRBJ2-1; 7 nucleotides align to TRBD2. The CDR3 is 14 amino acids. Germline CDR1 is KGHSH and CDR2 is LQKENI. V was clipped by 1 base and J by 9 bases; unmatched bases: 6. The CDR3 is CASSPQSAGVEQFF. CDR3 DNA sequence: TGTGCCAGCTCACCACAATCCGCGGGAGTTGAGCAGTTCTTC.

The gene calls are TRBV19 and TRBJ2-7; 7 positions match TRBD1. The germline gives CDR1 LNHDA, CDR2 SQIVND (reference sequence). Trimming removed 3 bases from V and 2 bases from J; junction bases left unmatched: 1. CDR3 length: 13 amino acids. CDR3 protein: CASSIGTAYEQYF. The DNA for the CDR3 is TGTGCCAGTAGTATCGGGACAGCCTACGAGCAGTACTTC.

The chain is built from TRBV2 and TRBJ2-3; 14 nucleotides align to TRBD2. The V segment lost 4 bases and the J segment 2 bases; nucleotides outside the gene matches: 5. The CDR3 length is 17 residues. Germline values: CDR1 SNHLY, CDR2 FYNNEI. For the CDR3, the DNA is TGTGCCAGCAGTGTCCTGACTAGCGGGAGGGCCACAGATACGCAGTATTTT. Translation: CASSVLTSGRATDTQYF.

The V call is TRBV19, the J call TRBJ1-2; D not certain. Germline V CDR1 and CDR2: LNHDA, SQIVND (reference sequence). Trimming took off 7 bases at V and 8 bases at J, with 17 bases between the two ends. The CDR3 spans 13 residues. CDR3 DNA: TGTGCCAGTATCGAGAAGGGAGCTCGGGGCTACACCTTC. Protein: CASIEKGARGYTF. Full variable domain (outside the CDR3, taken from reference TRBV19 and TRBJ1-2): DGGITQSPKYLFRKEGQNVTLSCEQNLNHDAMYWYRQDPGQGLRLIYYSQIVNDFQKGDIAEGYSVSREKKESFPLTVTSAQKNPTAFYLCASIEKGARGYTFGSGTRLTVV.

The V call is TRBV6-1, the J call TRBJ1-1, with D possibly TRBD1 on 5 matching bases. This CDR3 has 15 amino acids. V lost 1 base and J lost 4, with 13 bases in between. Germline CDR1 and CDR2: MNHNS and SASEGT. Written as DNA, the CDR3 is TGTGCCAGCAGTGAAGGTTCAGGGAGGCGCACTGAAGCTTTCTTT. This codes for CASSEGSGRRTEAFF.

The chain combines TRBV3-1 (or the pseudogene TRBV3-2) with TRBJ1-6; D unclear. Germline values: CDR1 LGHDT, CDR2 YNNKEL (reference sequence). The germline V and J ends were trimmed by 3 bases and 9 bases, with 12 bases remaining between them. The CDR3 is 14 residues long. CDR3 region: CASSQAGGGSPLHF. The CDR3 DNA reads as TGTGCCAGCAGCCAGGCAGGAGGAGGTTCACCCCTCCACTTT.

V usage is TRBV4-1 and J usage is TRBJ2-5; 9 nucleotides agree with TRBD1. Germline CDR1 is MGHRA and CDR2 is YSYEKL. With V trimmed by 6 bases and J by 5 bases, 4 bases remained unmatched. The CDR3 covers 13 residues. This chain's CDR3 is CASSLQGAETQYF. CDR3 in DNA: TGCGCCAGCAGTTTACAGGGGGCTGAGACCCAGTACTTC.

This clone has more than one count but fewer than ten. The chain uses TRBV4-2 and TRBJ2-7; D is perhaps TRBD1 (5 bases). This CDR3 has 14 residues. From germline, CDR1 is LGHNA and CDR2 YNFKEQ. V gave up 3 bases and J gave up 2 bases, with 11 bases separating them. Written as DNA, the CDR3 is TGTGCCAGCAGCCAGGAACGACAGACCTACGAGCAGTACTTC. Translating gives CASSQERQTYEQYF.